Shown below are 2 T cell receptor beta chains from a single sample sequenced in a study of CD8+ T cells in alopecia areata. The sequencing template was cDNA reverse transcribed from extracted RNA. Produced via immunoSEQ multiplex PCR; TCRdb's table is partial and in-frame only. The sample consists of 130,000 to 150,000 clones, 45% to 60% of them appearing once. Source material: CD4+ T cells sorted from blood. The receptors come from a human donor with alopecia areata.

Details on this clone: One end of the junction fails to match germline, which may point to a read error. The chain has TRBV11-2 and TRBJ1-5; D remains ambiguous. The CDR3 is made up of 14 amino acids. Germline assignment: CDR1 SGHAT and CDR2 FQNNGV. The CDR3 nucleotides are TGTGCCAGCAGCCTAGATCTGGGGATTCAGCCCCAGCATTTT. This encodes CASSLDLGIQPQHF.

This clone was seen more than once but under ten times. V gene TRBV28 combines with J gene TRBJ2-7, with D tentatively TRBD2 (6 bases). Germline CDR1 reads MDHEN; CDR2 reads SYDVKM. V was trimmed by 3 bases and J by 3 bases, leaving 9 bases between them. CDR3 length: 13 residues. CDR3 nucleotides: TGTGCCAGCAGTTTGGAGGGTTTCTACGAGCAGTACTTC. It translates to CASSLEGFYEQYF.